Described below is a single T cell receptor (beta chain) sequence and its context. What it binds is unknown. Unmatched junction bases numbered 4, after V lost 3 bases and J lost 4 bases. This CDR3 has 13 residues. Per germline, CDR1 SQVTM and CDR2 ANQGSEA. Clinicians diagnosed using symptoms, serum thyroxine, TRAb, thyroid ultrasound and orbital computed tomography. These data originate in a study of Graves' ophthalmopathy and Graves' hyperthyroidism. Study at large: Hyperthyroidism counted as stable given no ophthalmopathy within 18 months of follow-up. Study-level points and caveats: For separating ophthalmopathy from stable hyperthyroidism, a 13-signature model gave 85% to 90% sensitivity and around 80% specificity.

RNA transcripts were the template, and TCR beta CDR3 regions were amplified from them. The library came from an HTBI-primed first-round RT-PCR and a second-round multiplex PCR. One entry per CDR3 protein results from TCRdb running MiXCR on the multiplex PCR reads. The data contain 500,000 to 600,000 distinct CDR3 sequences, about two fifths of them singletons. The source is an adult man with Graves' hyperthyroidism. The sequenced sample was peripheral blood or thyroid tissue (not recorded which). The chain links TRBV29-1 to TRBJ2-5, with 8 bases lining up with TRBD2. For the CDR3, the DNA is TGCAGCGTTGATAGCGGGGCCCTAGAGACCCAGTACTTC. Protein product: CSVDSGALETQYF.